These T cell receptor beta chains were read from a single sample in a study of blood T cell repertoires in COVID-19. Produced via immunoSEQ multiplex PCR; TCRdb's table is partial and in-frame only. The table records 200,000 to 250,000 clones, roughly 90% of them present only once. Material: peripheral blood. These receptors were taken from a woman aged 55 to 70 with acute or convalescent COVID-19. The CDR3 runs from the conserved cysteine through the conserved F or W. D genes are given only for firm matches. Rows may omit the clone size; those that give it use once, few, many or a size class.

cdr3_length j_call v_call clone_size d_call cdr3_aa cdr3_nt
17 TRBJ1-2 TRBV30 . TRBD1 CAWILFATGQGAHGYTF TGTGCCTGGATTTTGTTCGCCACGGGACAGGGGGCACATGGCTACACCTTC
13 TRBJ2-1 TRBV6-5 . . CASSYGPYNEQFF TGTGCCAGCAGTTACGGGCCCTACAATGAGCAGTTCTTC
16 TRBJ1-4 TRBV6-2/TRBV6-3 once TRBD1 CASSYGTAFPNEKLFF TGTGCCAGCAGTTACGGGACAGCCTTCCCTAATGAAAAACTGTTTTTT
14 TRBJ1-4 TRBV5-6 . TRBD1 CASSQTGNNEKLFF TGTGCCAGCAGCCAGACAGGGAATAATGAAAAACTGTTTTTT
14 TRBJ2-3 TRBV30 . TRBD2 CAWRTSGTGDTQYF TGTGCCTGGCGGACTAGCGGGACGGGAGATACGCAGTATTTT
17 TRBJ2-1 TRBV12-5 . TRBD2 CASGLSTGTSDYNEQFF TGTGCTAGTGGTTTGTCAACCGGGACTAGCGATTACAATGAGCAGTTCTTC
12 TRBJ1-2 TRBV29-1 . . CSVETDLRGYTF TGCAGCGTTGAAACAGACCTGCGAGGCTACACCTTC
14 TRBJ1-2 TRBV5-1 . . CASSLGQGSYGYTF TGCGCCAGCAGTTTAGGGCAGGGGAGCTATGGCTACACCTTC
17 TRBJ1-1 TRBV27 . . CASSLRVGGGTNTEAFF TGTGCCAGCAGTTTAAGGGTTGGGGGGGGCACGAACACTGAAGCTTTCTTT
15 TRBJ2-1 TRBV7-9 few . CASSPHQGSYNEQFF TGTGCCAGCAGCCCCCATCAGGGATCCTACAATGAGCAGTTCTTC
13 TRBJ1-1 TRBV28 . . CASSQTPNTEAFF TGTGCCAGCAGTCAGACACCCAACACTGAAGCTTTCTTT
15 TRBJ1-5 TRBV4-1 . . CASSQDQAAQGPQHF TGCGCCAGCAGCCAAGATCAGGCCGCTCAGGGGCCCCAGCATTTT
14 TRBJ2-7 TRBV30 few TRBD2 CAWTRLAGGNEQYF TGTGCCTGGACTCGACTAGCGGGAGGGAACGAGCAGTACTTC
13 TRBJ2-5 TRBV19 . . CASSMGGGETQYF TGTGCCAGTAGTATGGGCGGAGGGGAGACCCAGTACTTC
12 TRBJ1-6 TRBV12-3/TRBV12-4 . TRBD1 CASGDRNSPLHF TGTGCCAGCGGGGACAGAAATTCACCCCTCCACTTT
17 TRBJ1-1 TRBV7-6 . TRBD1 CASSLAGQGEWSTEAFF TGTGCCAGCAGCTTAGCGGGACAGGGGGAGTGGTCCACTGAAGCTTTCTTT
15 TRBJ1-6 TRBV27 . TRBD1 CASSPDRGRNSPLHF TGTGCCAGCAGCCCTGACAGGGGGAGGAATTCACCCCTCCACTTT
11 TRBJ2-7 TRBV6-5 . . CASTHVGSQYF TGTGCCAGCACCCACGTCGGGAGTCAGTACTTC
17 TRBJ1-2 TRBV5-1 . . CASSLTPGSPRPNGYTF TGCGCCAGCAGCTTAACTCCGGGTTCCCCTAGACCGAATGGCTACACCTTC
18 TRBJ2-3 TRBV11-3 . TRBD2 CASSLVVARGGGTDTQYF TGTGCCAGCAGCTTAGTAGTGGCGCGGGGGGGCGGCACAGATACGCAGTATTTT
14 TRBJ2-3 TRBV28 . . CASRNPSGTDTQYF TGTGCCAGCAGAAACCCTAGCGGCACAGATACGCAGTATTTT
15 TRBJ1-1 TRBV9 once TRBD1 CASSTRTGPNTEAFF TGTGCCAGCAGCACGAGGACAGGGCCGAACACTGAAGCTTTCTTT
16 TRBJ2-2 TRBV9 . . CASSFVRGGNTGELFF TGTGCCAGCAGCTTCGTAAGAGGGGGGAACACCGGGGAGCTGTTTTTT
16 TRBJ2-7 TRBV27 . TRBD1 CASSRIGQVLRYEQYF TGTGCCAGCAGCCGGATCGGACAGGTCCTCCGCTACGAGCAGTACTTC
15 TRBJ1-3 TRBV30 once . CAWSEGDFSGNTIYF TGTGCCTGGAGTGAAGGGGACTTCTCTGGAAACACCATATATTTT
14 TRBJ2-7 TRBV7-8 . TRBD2 CASSSLGGSYEQYF TGTGCCAGCAGCTCACTGGGGGGGAGCTACGAGCAGTACTTC
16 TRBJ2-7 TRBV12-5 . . CASGLVRGRLSYEQYF TGTGCTAGTGGTTTGGTCCGAGGGCGATTAAGTTACGAGCAGTACTTC
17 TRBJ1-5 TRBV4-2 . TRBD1 CASSQAGVGGNSQPQHF TGTGCCAGCAGCCAAGCCGGGGTAGGGGGCAATAGTCAGCCCCAGCATTTT
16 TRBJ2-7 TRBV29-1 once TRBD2 CSVERLGSGSSYEQYF TGCAGCGTTGAACGCCTGGGTAGCGGGAGCTCCTACGAGCAGTACTTC
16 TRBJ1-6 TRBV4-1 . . CASSQVRTAHNSPLHF TGCGCCAGCAGCCAAGTTCGGACAGCCCATAATTCACCCCTCCACTTT
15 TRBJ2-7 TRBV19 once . CASSMRSGVIYEQYF TGTGCCAGTAGTATGAGGTCAGGGGTCATCTACGAGCAGTACTTC
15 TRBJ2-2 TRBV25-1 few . CASSETLAWSGELFF TGTGCCAGCAGTGAAACGCTAGCGTGGTCCGGGGAGCTGTTTTTT
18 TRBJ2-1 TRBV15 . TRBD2 CATSRGAGGPSSYNEQFF TGTGCCACCAGCAGAGGAGCGGGAGGGCCCAGCTCCTACAATGAGCAGTTCTTC
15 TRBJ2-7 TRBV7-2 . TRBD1 CASSSRQGAVYEQYF TGTGCCAGCAGCTCCCGACAGGGGGCGGTCTACGAGCAGTACTTC
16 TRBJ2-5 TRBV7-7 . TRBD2 CASSLGTSGVQETQYF TGTGCTAGCAGCCTAGGGACTAGCGGGGTTCAAGAGACCCAGTACTTC
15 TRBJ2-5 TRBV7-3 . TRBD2 CASSYLAGVRETQYF TGTGCCAGCAGCTATCTAGCGGGGGTGAGAGAGACCCAGTACTTC
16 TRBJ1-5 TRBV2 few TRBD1 CASSQGQGTRNQPQHF TGTGCCAGCAGTCAAGGACAGGGCACGCGCAATCAGCCCCAGCATTTT
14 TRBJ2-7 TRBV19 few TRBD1 CASSMTGGIGEQYF TGTGCCAGTAGTATGACAGGGGGCATCGGCGAGCAGTACTTC
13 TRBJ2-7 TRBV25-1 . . CASSKAGNYEQYF TGTGCCAGCAGTAAGGCAGGGAACTACGAGCAGTACTTC
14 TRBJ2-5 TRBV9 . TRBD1 CASSVTGVQETQYF TGTGCCAGCAGCGTAACAGGGGTTCAAGAGACCCAGTACTTC
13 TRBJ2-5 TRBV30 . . CAWNLQGQETQYF TGTGCCTGGAACCTACAGGGTCAGGAGACCCAGTACTTC
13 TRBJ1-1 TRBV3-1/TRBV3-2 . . CASSQGQARIAFF TGTGCCAGCAGCCAAGGGCAGGCCCGGATAGCTTTCTTT
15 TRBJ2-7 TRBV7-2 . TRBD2 CASSSKREGLYEQYF TGTGCCAGCAGCTCCAAGCGGGAGGGCCTTTACGAGCAGTACTTC
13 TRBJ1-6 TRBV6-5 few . CASRFGENSPLHF TGTGCCAGCAGGTTCGGTGAGAATTCACCCCTCCACTTT
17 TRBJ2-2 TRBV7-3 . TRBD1 CASSLPPGQGATGELFF TGTGCCAGCAGCTTACCACCGGGACAGGGGGCGACCGGGGAGCTGTTTTTT
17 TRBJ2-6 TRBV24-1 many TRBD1 CATSDGQGTSGANVLTF TGTGCCACCAGTGATGGACAGGGCACCTCTGGGGCCAACGTCCTGACTTTC
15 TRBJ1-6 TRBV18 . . CASSPRTALNSPLHF TGTGCCAGCTCACCACGTACGGCACTAAATTCACCCCTCCACTTT
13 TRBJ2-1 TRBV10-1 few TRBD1 CASSADRFNEQFF TGCGCCAGCAGTGCGGACAGGTTCAATGAGCAGTTCTTC
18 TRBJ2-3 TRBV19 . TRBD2 CASSRTSGGLTSTDTQYF TGTGCCAGTAGTCGGACTAGCGGGGGGTTAACTAGCACAGATACGCAGTATTTT
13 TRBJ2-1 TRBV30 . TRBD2 CAWSAQGLAGGFF TGTGCCTGGAGTGCCCAGGGACTAGCGGGAGGGTTCTTC
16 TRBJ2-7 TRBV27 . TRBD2 CASHSRGLAAYYEQYF TGTGCCAGCCACTCAAGGGGACTAGCGGCCTACTACGAGCAGTACTTC
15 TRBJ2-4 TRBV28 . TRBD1 CASIRTGAPKNIQYF TGTGCCAGCATCCGGACAGGGGCCCCCAAAAACATTCAGTACTTC
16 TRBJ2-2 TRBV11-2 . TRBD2 CASSLVSGRNTGELFF TGTGCCAGCAGCTTAGTGAGCGGGAGGAACACCGGGGAGCTGTTTTTT
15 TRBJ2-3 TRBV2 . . CASSEGQPSTDTQYF TGTGCCAGCAGTGAAGGGCAACCTAGCACAGATACGCAGTATTTT
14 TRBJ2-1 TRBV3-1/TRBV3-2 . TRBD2 CASRSSGTRNEQFF TGTGCCAGCAGGTCTAGCGGGACTCGTAATGAGCAGTTCTTC
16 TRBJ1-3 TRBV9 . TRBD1 CASSVGGTGTGNTIYF TGTGCCAGCAGCGTAGGAGGGACAGGGACTGGAAACACCATATATTTT
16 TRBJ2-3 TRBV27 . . CASSFRSTPPTDTQYF TGTGCCAGCAGTTTTAGGAGTACCCCCCCCACAGATACGCAGTATTTT
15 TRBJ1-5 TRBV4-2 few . CASSQAQGSYQPQHF TGTGCCAGCAGCCAAGCGCAGGGAAGCTATCAGCCCCAGCATTTT
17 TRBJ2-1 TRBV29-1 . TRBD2 CSVEEPGLAGEWNEQFF TGCAGCGTTGAAGAGCCGGGACTAGCGGGAGAATGGAATGAGCAGTTCTTC